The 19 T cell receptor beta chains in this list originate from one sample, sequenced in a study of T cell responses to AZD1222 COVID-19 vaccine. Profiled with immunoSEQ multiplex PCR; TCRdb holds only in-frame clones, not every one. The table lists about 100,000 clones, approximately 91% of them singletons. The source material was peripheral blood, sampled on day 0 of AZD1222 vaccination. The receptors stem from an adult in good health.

The CDR3 loop reads CASSYSTRGHGETQYF. The CDR3 nucleotides read TGTGCCAGCAGTTACTCGACCAGGGGGCACGGAGAGACCCAGTACTTC. The rearrangement links TRBV6-5 to TRBJ2-5, with 8 bases that match TRBD1. Germline CDR1 and CDR2: MNHEY and SVGAGI. The CDR3 totals 16 residues. J was trimmed by 4 bases and V by 0 bases; bases with no gene match: 7.

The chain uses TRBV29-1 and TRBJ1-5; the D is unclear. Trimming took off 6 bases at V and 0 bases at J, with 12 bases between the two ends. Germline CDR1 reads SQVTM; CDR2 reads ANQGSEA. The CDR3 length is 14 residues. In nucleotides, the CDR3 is TGCAGCGTCCGGGAAACATATAGCAATCAGCCCCAGCATTTT. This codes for CSVRETYSNQPQHF.

The CDR3 DNA is TGTGCCAGCAGCCAAGATTGGGACAGGCCGACCCAGTACTTC. Its translation is CASSQDWDRPTQYF. J is TRBJ2-5 and V is TRBV14, with 8 bases that match TRBD1. The germline V gene has CDR1 SGHDN and CDR2 FVKESK. The CDR3 is 14 residues long. The trim removed 0 bases at V and 7 bases at J, leaving 4 bases unmatched.

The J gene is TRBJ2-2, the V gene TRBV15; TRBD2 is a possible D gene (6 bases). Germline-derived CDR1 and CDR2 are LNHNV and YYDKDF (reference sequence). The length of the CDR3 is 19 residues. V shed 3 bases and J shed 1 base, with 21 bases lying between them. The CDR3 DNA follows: TGTGCCACCAGCAGGCCTTTGGGAGGCGGGAAGGGGAACACCGGGGAGCTGTTTTTT. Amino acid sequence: CATSRPLGGGKGNTGELFF.

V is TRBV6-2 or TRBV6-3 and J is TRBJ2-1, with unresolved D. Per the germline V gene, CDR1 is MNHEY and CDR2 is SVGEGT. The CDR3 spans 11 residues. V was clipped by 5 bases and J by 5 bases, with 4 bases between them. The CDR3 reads CASSLNNEQFF. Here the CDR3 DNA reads TGTGCCAGCAGTCTTAACAATGAGCAGTTCTTC.

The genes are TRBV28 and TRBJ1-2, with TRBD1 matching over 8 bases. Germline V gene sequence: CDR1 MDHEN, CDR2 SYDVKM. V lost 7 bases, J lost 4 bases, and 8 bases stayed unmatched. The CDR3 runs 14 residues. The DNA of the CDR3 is TGTGCCAGCACCCAGGGACAGGTTTTCTATGGCTACACCTTC. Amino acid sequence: CASTQGQVFYGYTF.

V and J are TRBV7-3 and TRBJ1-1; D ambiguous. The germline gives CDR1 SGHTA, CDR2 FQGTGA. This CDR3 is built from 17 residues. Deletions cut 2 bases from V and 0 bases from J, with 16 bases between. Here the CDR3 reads CASSLDRTDILNTEAFF. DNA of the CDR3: TGTGCCAGCAGCTTAGATCGCACAGACATTTTGAACACTGAAGCTTTCTTT. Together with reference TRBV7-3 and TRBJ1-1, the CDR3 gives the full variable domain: GAGVSQTPSNKVTEKGKYVELRCDPISGHTALYWYRQSLGQGPEFLIYFQGTGAADDSGLPNDRFFAVRPEGSVSTLKIQRTERGDSAVYLCASSLDRTDILNTEAFFGQGTRLTVV.

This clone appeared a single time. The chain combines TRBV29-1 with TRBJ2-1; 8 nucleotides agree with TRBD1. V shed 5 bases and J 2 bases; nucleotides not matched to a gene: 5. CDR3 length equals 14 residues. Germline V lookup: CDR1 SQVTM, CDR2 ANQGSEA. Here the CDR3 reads CSVLTGAAYNEQFF. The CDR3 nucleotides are TGCAGCGTTCTGACAGGGGCGGCCTACAATGAGCAGTTCTTC.

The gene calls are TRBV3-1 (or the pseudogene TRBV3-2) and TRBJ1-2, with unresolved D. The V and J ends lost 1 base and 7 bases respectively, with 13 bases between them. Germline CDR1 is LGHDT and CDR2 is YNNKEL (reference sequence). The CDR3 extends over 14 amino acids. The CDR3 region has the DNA TGTGCCAGCAGCCAAGGCAGTAGCCGCGGTGGCTACACCTTC. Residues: CASSQGSSRGGYTF.

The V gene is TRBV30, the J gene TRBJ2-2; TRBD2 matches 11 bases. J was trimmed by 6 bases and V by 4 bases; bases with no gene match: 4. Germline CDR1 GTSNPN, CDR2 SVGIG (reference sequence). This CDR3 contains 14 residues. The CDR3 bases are TGTGCCTGGACACTAGCGGGAGAGGCCGGGGAGCTGTTTTTT. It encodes CAWTLAGEAGELFF.

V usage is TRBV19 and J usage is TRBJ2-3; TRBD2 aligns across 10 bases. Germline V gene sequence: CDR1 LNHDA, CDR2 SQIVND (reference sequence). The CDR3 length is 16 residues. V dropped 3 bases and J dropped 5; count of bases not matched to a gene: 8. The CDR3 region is CASSMDTSGTKDTQYF. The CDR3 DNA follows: TGTGCCAGTAGTATGGACACTAGCGGGACGAAAGATACGCAGTATTTT.

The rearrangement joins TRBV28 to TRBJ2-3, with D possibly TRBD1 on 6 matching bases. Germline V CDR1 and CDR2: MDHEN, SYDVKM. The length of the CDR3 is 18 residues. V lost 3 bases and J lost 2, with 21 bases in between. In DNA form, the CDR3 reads TGTGCCAGCAGTTTCATTCTACAGGGCCACCGTAACACAGATACGCAGTATTTT. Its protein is CASSFILQGHRNTDTQYF.

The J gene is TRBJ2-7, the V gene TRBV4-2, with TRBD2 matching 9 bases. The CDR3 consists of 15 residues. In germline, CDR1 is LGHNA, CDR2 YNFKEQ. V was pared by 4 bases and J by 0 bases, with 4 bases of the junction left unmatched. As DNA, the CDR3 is TGTGCCAGCAGCCCCCAACTAGCGGGCTCCTACGAGCAGTACTTC. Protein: CASSPQLAGSYEQYF.

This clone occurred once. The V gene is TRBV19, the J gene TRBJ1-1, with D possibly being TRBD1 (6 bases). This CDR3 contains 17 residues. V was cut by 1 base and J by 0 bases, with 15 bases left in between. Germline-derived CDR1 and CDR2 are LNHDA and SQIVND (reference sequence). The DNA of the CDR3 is TGTGCCAGTAGTATAGTTAGGACAGCTCTAATGAACACTGAAGCTTTCTTT. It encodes CASSIVRTALMNTEAFF.

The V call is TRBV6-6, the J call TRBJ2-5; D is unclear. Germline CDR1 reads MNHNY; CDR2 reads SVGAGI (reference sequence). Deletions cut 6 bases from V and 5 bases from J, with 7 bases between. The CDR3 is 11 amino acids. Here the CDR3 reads CASSPQETQYF. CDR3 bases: TGTGCCAGCAGCCCCCAGGAGACCCAGTACTTC.

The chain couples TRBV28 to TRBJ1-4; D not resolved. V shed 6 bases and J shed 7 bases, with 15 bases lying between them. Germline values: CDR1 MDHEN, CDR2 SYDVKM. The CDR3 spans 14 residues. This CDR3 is CASRPRGSTEKLFF. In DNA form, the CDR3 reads TGTGCCAGCAGGCCACGAGGGTCCACTGAAAAACTGTTTTTT.

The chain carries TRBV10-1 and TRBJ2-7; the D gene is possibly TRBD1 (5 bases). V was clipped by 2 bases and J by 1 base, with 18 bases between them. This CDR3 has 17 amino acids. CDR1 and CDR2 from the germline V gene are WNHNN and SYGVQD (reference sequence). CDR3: CASSEVLSGADSYEQYF. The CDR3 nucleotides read TGCGCCAGCAGTGAGGTGTTGTCTGGGGCAGATTCCTACGAGCAGTACTTC.

The CDR3 sequence is CAISDRGTVNSPLHF. The CDR3 DNA is TGTGCCATCAGCGACCGGGGGACAGTTAATTCACCCCTCCACTTT. The chain employs TRBV10-3 and TRBJ1-6; 7 positions agree with TRBD1. The length of the CDR3 is 15 residues. V was pared by 6 bases and J by 6 bases, with 8 bases of the junction left unmatched. Germline V gives CDR1 ENHRY, CDR2 SYGVKD.

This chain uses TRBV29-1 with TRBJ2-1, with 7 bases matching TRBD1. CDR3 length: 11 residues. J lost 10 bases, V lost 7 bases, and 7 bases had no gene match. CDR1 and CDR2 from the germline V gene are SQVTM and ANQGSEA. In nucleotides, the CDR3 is TGCAGCGAGAGAAGGGGGCGGGAGCAGTTCTTC. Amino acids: CSERRGREQFF.